This T cell receptor (beta chain) originates from a study of blood T cell repertoires in COVID-19. About the study: Donors in the United States, Italy and Spain gave samples during acute or convalescent COVID-19. PBMCs, B-cell-depleted T cells, or T cells were the source of the cDNA or gDNA that made up the material.

The method was immunoSEQ multiplex PCR; TCRdb's version includes in-frame clones alone and lacks a portion of them. The profile shows hundreds of thousands of clones, about 88% of them singletons. This clone appeared a few times. V was pared by 7 bases and J by 8 bases, with 12 bases between. CDR1 and CDR2 (germline): LNHDA, SQIVND (reference sequence). The length of the CDR3 is 13 residues. The chain combines TRBV19 with TRBJ1-6; D is possibly TRBD1 (5 bases). Sequencing input: peripheral blood. This TCR came from a man aged 70-80 years with acute or convalescent COVID-19. The CDR3 region has the DNA TGTGCCAGTAAAGACAGCACCTATTCACCCCTCCACTTT. This gives the protein CASKDSTYSPLHF.